Listed below are T cell receptor beta chains from one sample, sequenced in a study of CD8 T cells in ankylosing spondylitis. One entry per CDR3 protein results from TCRdb running MiXCR on the 5' RACE reads. The table lists approximately 42,000 distinct CDR3 sequences, 9.5% to 11% of them singletons. Input material: blood, either unsorted or a sorted T cell fraction (not recorded which). Receptors were obtained from a male donor with ankylosing spondylitis or in good health (not recorded which). Each CDR3 is given without its conserved first and last residue. The listing skips clone size in some rows; elsewhere it reads once, few, many or a size class.

j_gene,abundance,v_gene,CDR3aa
TRBJ1-4,many,TRBV7-6,ASSSGRREEKLF
TRBJ2-2,many,TRBV29-1,SVENIGKGGELF
TRBJ2-1,many,TRBV5-1,ASSFGRGVDEQF
TRBJ1-1,many,TRBV9,ASSVGWNTEAF
TRBJ1-1,many,TRBV12-3/TRBV12-4,ASSLDGVMNTEAF
TRBJ1-6,many,TRBV12-3/TRBV12-4,ASSSKRGDRGLRTLH
TRBJ1-5,NA,TRBV2,ASSEVADTSNQPQH
TRBJ2-1,once,TRBV3-1,ASSQGPQINEQF
TRBJ1-1,many,TRBV12-3/TRBV12-4,ASSLAGDTEAF
TRBJ2-5,few,TRBV7-2,ASSLVYLAGETQY
TRBJ2-7,many,TRBV28,ASNLEFRSYEQY
TRBJ2-1,few,TRBV5-4,ASSFLDKQF
TRBJ2-7,many,TRBV20-1,SALKAGTVYYEQY
TRBJ2-3,many,TRBV5-1,ASSPPASGDTDTQY
TRBJ1-2,many,TRBV13,ASSLEGEPYGYT
TRBJ1-1,NA,TRBV20-1,SAKTGTGVSEAF
TRBJ1-5,many,TRBV7-8,ASSLNGREGQPQH
TRBJ1-1,many,TRBV29-1,SSTGDTEAF
TRBJ1-1,many,TRBV20-1,SAPAGGNTEAF
TRBJ2-7,NA,TRBV3-1,ASGRASYEQY
TRBJ2-7,NA,TRBV19,ASSMGLAGSFEQY
TRBJ2-1,few,TRBV7-8,ASTQRNEQF
TRBJ2-3,many,TRBV12-3/TRBV12-4,ASSFGGAVDTQY
TRBJ1-1,once,TRBV5-1,ASSGPQGAEDTEAF